This is a list of T cell receptor beta chains from one sample in a study of blood T cell repertoires in COVID-19. Produced via immunoSEQ multiplex PCR; TCRdb's table is partial and in-frame only. The sample gives about 95,000 clones, more than 80% of which show up once; about 24% is in the top ten. The sample consisted of peripheral blood. Receptors were obtained from a human donor in a cohort sampled during active COVID-19. Both conserved end residues are part of each CDR3. Fields, in order: V gene, D gene, J gene, clone size, CDR3 protein, CDR3 DNA. The D gene is left open where the match is weak. Not all rows give a size; the values are once, few, many and, for expanded clones, a class.

V gene: TRBV11-2
D gene: .
J gene: TRBJ1-1
clone size: .
CDR3 protein: CASTSRAGVTEAFF
CDR3 DNA: TGTGCCAGCACCTCCCGGGCAGGGGTCACTGAAGCTTTCTTT

V gene: TRBV3-1/TRBV3-2
D gene: TRBD2
J gene: TRBJ2-1
clone size: .
CDR3 protein: CASSPGTSGFNEQFF
CDR3 DNA: TGTGCCAGCAGCCCCGGGACTAGCGGGTTCAATGAGCAGTTCTTC

V gene: TRBV19
D gene: TRBD2
J gene: TRBJ2-7
clone size: .
CDR3 protein: CASSIGGRASYEQYF
CDR3 DNA: TGTGCCAGTAGTATTGGCGGGAGGGCTTCCTACGAGCAGTACTTC

V gene: TRBV12-5
D gene: .
J gene: TRBJ2-7
clone size: .
CDR3 protein: CASGRDTDYEQYF
CDR3 DNA: TGTGCTAGTGGCCGGGACACCGACTACGAGCAGTACTTC

V gene: TRBV3-1/TRBV3-2
D gene: TRBD2
J gene: TRBJ2-1
clone size: .
CDR3 protein: CASSQRLAGNNEQFF
CDR3 DNA: TGTGCCAGCAGCCAACGACTAGCGGGAAACAATGAGCAGTTCTTC

V gene: TRBV12-5
D gene: .
J gene: TRBJ1-5
clone size: .
CDR3 protein: CASGLVHSNQPQHF
CDR3 DNA: TGTGCTAGTGGTTTGGTACATAGCAATCAGCCCCAGCATTTT

V gene: TRBV7-3
D gene: TRBD2
J gene: TRBJ2-5
clone size: .
CDR3 protein: CASSLSAGGQETQYF
CDR3 DNA: TGTGCCAGCAGCTTGTCGGCGGGGGGGCAAGAGACCCAGTACTTC

V gene: TRBV3-1/TRBV3-2
D gene: TRBD1
J gene: TRBJ2-7
clone size: .
CDR3 protein: CASSNDRGSTYEQYF
CDR3 DNA: TGTGCCAGCAGCAACGACAGGGGGAGTACCTACGAGCAGTACTTC

V gene: TRBV14
D gene: TRBD2
J gene: TRBJ2-5
clone size: .
CDR3 protein: CASSHLKGLAAETQYF
CDR3 DNA: TGTGCCAGCAGCCACCTTAAGGGACTAGCGGCGGAGACCCAGTACTTC

V gene: TRBV28
D gene: .
J gene: TRBJ1-2
clone size: .
CDR3 protein: CASNSGALYGYTF
CDR3 DNA: TGTGCCAGCAACAGCGGGGCCTTATATGGCTACACCTTC

V gene: TRBV28
D gene: .
J gene: TRBJ1-2
clone size: .
CDR3 protein: CASSLLGSNYGYTF
CDR3 DNA: TGTGCCAGCAGTTTATTGGGCAGCAACTATGGCTACACCTTC

V gene: TRBV19
D gene: TRBD2
J gene: TRBJ2-4
clone size: .
CDR3 protein: CASSREGKNIQYF
CDR3 DNA: TGTGCCAGTAGTAGGGAGGGCAAAAACATTCAGTACTTC

V gene: TRBV5-5
D gene: TRBD1
J gene: TRBJ1-2
clone size: .
CDR3 protein: CASSTPGQGAYGYTF
CDR3 DNA: TGTGCCAGCAGCACCCCCGGACAGGGTGCCTATGGCTACACCTTC

V gene: TRBV3-1/TRBV3-2
D gene: .
J gene: TRBJ1-6
clone size: many
CDR3 protein: CASSQDGGRSPLHF
CDR3 DNA: TGTGCCAGCAGCCAAGATGGAGGGAGGTCACCCCTCCACTTT

V gene: TRBV3-1/TRBV3-2
D gene: .
J gene: TRBJ1-1
clone size: few
CDR3 protein: CASSQRYRNTEAFF
CDR3 DNA: TGTGCCAGCAGCCAGAGATACAGGAACACTGAAGCTTTCTTT

V gene: TRBV6-1
D gene: .
J gene: TRBJ1-3
clone size: once
CDR3 protein: CASSGFQGTSGNTIYF
CDR3 DNA: TGTGCCAGCAGTGGGTTTCAGGGGACCTCTGGAAACACCATATATTTT

V gene: TRBV14
D gene: .
J gene: TRBJ1-2
clone size: once
CDR3 protein: CASSQDAQGIYGYTF
CDR3 DNA: TGTGCCAGCAGCCAAGACGCCCAGGGGATCTATGGCTACACCTTC

V gene: TRBV12-3/TRBV12-4
D gene: .
J gene: TRBJ2-2
clone size: .
CDR3 protein: CASSKGTGELFF
CDR3 DNA: TGTGCCAGCAGTAAGGGGACCGGGGAGCTGTTTTTT

V gene: TRBV18
D gene: .
J gene: TRBJ1-1
clone size: .
CDR3 protein: CASSPPQGEAFF
CDR3 DNA: TGTGCCAGCTCACCACCACAGGGTGAAGCTTTCTTT

V gene: TRBV29-1
D gene: TRBD1
J gene: TRBJ2-7
clone size: .
CDR3 protein: CSVGMRTGYEQYF
CDR3 DNA: TGCAGCGTTGGGATGCGGACAGGCTACGAGCAGTACTTC

V gene: TRBV5-1
D gene: .
J gene: TRBJ2-2
clone size: .
CDR3 protein: CASSFLQGLSGELFF
CDR3 DNA: TGCGCCAGCAGCTTCCTTCAGGGCCTCTCCGGGGAGCTGTTTTTT

V gene: TRBV9
D gene: TRBD1
J gene: TRBJ2-2
clone size: .
CDR3 protein: CASSLGTGVNTGELFF
CDR3 DNA: TGTGCCAGCAGCCTCGGGACAGGGGTGAACACCGGGGAGCTGTTTTTT

V gene: TRBV28
D gene: TRBD1
J gene: TRBJ1-2
clone size: .
CDR3 protein: CASSPGQGARNYGYTF
CDR3 DNA: TGTGCCAGCAGTCCCGGACAGGGGGCGAGGAATTATGGCTACACCTTC

V gene: TRBV19
D gene: TRBD2
J gene: TRBJ2-1
clone size: .
CDR3 protein: CASRERGSYNEQFF
CDR3 DNA: TGTGCCAGTAGGGAGCGGGGCTCCTACAATGAGCAGTTCTTC

V gene: TRBV5-1
D gene: TRBD1
J gene: TRBJ1-1
clone size: .
CDR3 protein: CASSKGTGGLMNTEAFF
CDR3 DNA: TGCGCCAGCAGCAAAGGGACAGGGGGACTCATGAACACTGAAGCTTTCTTT

V gene: TRBV12-3/TRBV12-4
D gene: TRBD1
J gene: TRBJ1-2
clone size: .
CDR3 protein: CASSRQGNYGYTF
CDR3 DNA: TGTGCCAGCAGTAGACAGGGAAACTATGGCTACACCTTC

V gene: TRBV4-1
D gene: .
J gene: TRBJ2-5
clone size: .
CDR3 protein: CASSRPRDFQETQYF
CDR3 DNA: TGCGCCAGCAGCCGCCCGAGGGACTTCCAAGAGACCCAGTACTTC

V gene: TRBV12-3/TRBV12-4
D gene: .
J gene: TRBJ1-3
clone size: .
CDR3 protein: CASSLVGANTIYF
CDR3 DNA: TGTGCCAGCAGTTTGGTAGGGGCAAACACCATATATTTT

V gene: TRBV9
D gene: TRBD1
J gene: TRBJ1-4
clone size: .
CDR3 protein: CASSPRGQGGPFANEKLFF
CDR3 DNA: TGTGCCAGCAGCCCACGGGGACAGGGGGGACCTTTTGCTAATGAAAAACTGTTTTTT

V gene: TRBV6-6
D gene: .
J gene: TRBJ2-7
clone size: .
CDR3 protein: CASSYGQGTYEQYF
CDR3 DNA: TGTGCCAGCAGTTACGGCCAGGGGACCTACGAGCAGTACTTC

V gene: TRBV5-1
D gene: TRBD2
J gene: TRBJ2-1
clone size: .
CDR3 protein: CASSLPSGSSYNEQFF
CDR3 DNA: TGCGCCAGCAGCTTACCTAGCGGCAGCTCCTACAATGAGCAGTTCTTC

V gene: TRBV28
D gene: .
J gene: TRBJ2-1
clone size: .
CDR3 protein: CASSSVFEEQFF
CDR3 DNA: TGTGCCAGCAGTTCGGTCTTCGAAGAGCAGTTCTTC

V gene: TRBV5-1
D gene: TRBD2
J gene: TRBJ2-7
clone size: once
CDR3 protein: CASSETSGSFYEQYF
CDR3 DNA: TGCGCCAGCAGCGAGACTAGCGGATCCTTCTACGAGCAGTACTTC

V gene: TRBV7-9
D gene: .
J gene: TRBJ1-1
clone size: .
CDR3 protein: CASSLEVTGLNTEAFF
CDR3 DNA: TGTGCCAGCAGCTTAGAGGTTACAGGGCTGAACACTGAAGCTTTCTTT

V gene: TRBV7-9
D gene: TRBD1
J gene: TRBJ2-5
clone size: .
CDR3 protein: CASSLTGDGQETQYF
CDR3 DNA: TGTGCCAGCAGCTTGACAGGGGATGGCCAAGAGACCCAGTACTTC

V gene: TRBV3-1/TRBV3-2
D gene: TRBD2
J gene: TRBJ2-1
clone size: .
CDR3 protein: CASSPSAGDSYNEQFF
CDR3 DNA: TGTGCCAGCAGCCCCTCAGCGGGGGACTCCTACAATGAGCAGTTCTTC

V gene: TRBV7-8
D gene: TRBD2
J gene: TRBJ2-7
clone size: .
CDR3 protein: CANSGEGYEQYF
CDR3 DNA: TGTGCCAACAGCGGGGAGGGCTACGAGCAGTACTTC

V gene: TRBV10-3
D gene: .
J gene: TRBJ2-7
clone size: .
CDR3 protein: CAIKGSSPYEQYF
CDR3 DNA: TGTGCCATCAAGGGGTCTTCTCCCTACGAGCAGTACTTC

V gene: TRBV7-9
D gene: .
J gene: TRBJ1-2
clone size: .
CDR3 protein: CASSFGETGYTF
CDR3 DNA: TGTGCCAGCAGCTTCGGGGAAACTGGCTACACCTTC

V gene: TRBV7-9
D gene: .
J gene: TRBJ2-1
clone size: .
CDR3 protein: CASSSSTHYNEQFF
CDR3 DNA: TGTGCCAGCAGCTCTTCGACACATTACAATGAGCAGTTCTTC